The 31 T cell receptor beta chains in this list originate from one sample, sequenced in a study of cytomegalovirus exposure and HLA in healthy donors. PCR was performed using 60 Vbeta and 13 Jbeta primers. Produced via immunoSEQ multiplex PCR; TCRdb's table is partial and in-frame only. The sample lists over 150,000 clones, approximately 67% occurring once. Sequencing was done on a sample of PBMCs. The receptors stem from a woman aged 18-29 years in good health and CMV-seropositive.

The chain combines TRBV7-2 with TRBJ2-3; D is perhaps TRBD2 (5 bases). CDR1 and CDR2 from the germline V gene are SGHTA and FQGNSA. Trimming took off 1 base at V and 3 bases at J, with 11 bases between the two ends. The CDR3 consists of 15 residues. CDR3 sequence reads: CASSLVGLATDTQYF. The CDR3 coding sequence is TGTGCCAGCAGCTTAGTCGGTCTAGCAACAGATACGCAGTATTTT.

This clone was seen only once. V and J are TRBV30 and TRBJ1-5; D remains unclear. This CDR3 contains 14 residues. V was clipped by 2 bases and J by 0 bases, with 8 bases between them. CDR1 is GTSNPN and CDR2 is SVGIG in the germline V gene (reference sequence). The CDR3 DNA sequence: TGTGCCTGGAGTCCGGAGGTTAGCAATCAGCCCCAGCATTTT. It yields the protein CAWSPEVSNQPQHF.

The chain is built from TRBV7-2 and TRBJ2-1; 9 nucleotides line up with TRBD2. In germline, CDR1 is SGHTA, CDR2 FQGNSA. This CDR3 is 17 amino acids long. Trimming took 5 bases from V and 7 from J; bases not matched to a gene: 15. DNA for the CDR3: TGTGCCAGCAGCCCACGCGGCGGTAGCGGGAGTTCTAATGAGCAGTTCTTC. Translation: CASSPRGGSGSSNEQFF.

The rearrangement joins TRBV6-5 to TRBJ1-2; D possibly corresponds to TRBD1 (6 bases). Germline values: CDR1 MNHEY, CDR2 SVGAGI. The CDR3 extends over 15 amino acids. Trimming removed 2 bases at V and 4 bases at J, with 14 bases between. The CDR3 region is CASSYPGGGTYGYTF. In nucleotides, the CDR3 is TGTGCCAGCAGTTACCCCGGGGGGGGCACCTATGGCTACACCTTC.

V gene TRBV27 combines with J gene TRBJ1-2; 10 bases match TRBD1. Losses at the gene ends were 0 bases for V and 4 bases for J; bases not matched to a gene: 2. This CDR3 region has 15 residues. Germline CDR1 and CDR2: MNHEY and SMNVEV (reference sequence). In DNA form, the CDR3 reads TGTGCCAGCAGTTTATCATGGACAGGGGGCTATGGCTACACCTTC. Translation: CASSLSWTGGYGYTF.

V and J are TRBV5-4 and TRBJ2-7; 9 nucleotides align to TRBD1. V gave up 3 bases and J gave up 10 bases; unmatched junction bases: 8. CDR3 length: 13 residues. Germline lookup yields CDR1 SGHNT and CDR2 YYREEE (reference sequence). The CDR3 DNA is TGTGCCAGCAGCTCGACAGTGGGACAGGGTCAGTACTTC. Its translation: CASSSTVGQGQYF.

V gene TRBV15 combines with J gene TRBJ2-5, with 10 bases matching TRBD2. V lost 3 bases, J lost 1 base, and 14 bases stayed unmatched. The length of the CDR3 is 19 residues. Germline V gene data show CDR1 as LNHNV and CDR2 as YYDKDF (reference sequence). Written as DNA, the CDR3 is TGTGCCACCAGCAGTCGCATGGAGTATGGACTAGCGGCCCAAGAGACCCAGTACTTC. Residues: CATSSRMEYGLAAQETQYF.

The sample holds a few counts of this clone. This chain links TRBV28 with TRBJ2-7, with 10 bases aligning to TRBD1. The V segment lost 7 bases and the J segment 6 bases; nucleotides outside the gene matches: 9. Germline CDR1 reads MDHEN; CDR2 reads SYDVKM. CDR3 length equals 14 residues. This CDR3 is CASTTGQGISEQYF. The CDR3 region has the DNA TGTGCCAGCACTACGGGACAGGGGATATCCGAGCAGTACTTC.

The chain carries TRBV6-1 and TRBJ1-1, with 10 positions matching TRBD1. Germline CDR1 reads MNHNS; CDR2 reads SASEGT. Trimming removed 3 bases from V and 13 bases from J; junction bases left unmatched: 14. The CDR3 runs to 15 residues. The CDR3 coding sequence is TGTGCCAGCAGTGAGGGACCTGGGACAGGGGAAGTCGGTTTCTTT. It encodes CASSEGPGTGEVGFF.

The V call is TRBV6-5, the J call TRBJ1-1; a weak D match, TRBD1 (5 bases). Germline loops: CDR1 MNHEY, CDR2 SVGAGI. Between the trimmed V and J ends, which lost 5 bases and 0 bases, there was a span of 13 bases. CDR3 length equals 15 residues. For the CDR3, the DNA is TGTGCCAGCAGTAGATTGGACACCCTGAACACTGAAGCTTTCTTT. Translating gives CASSRLDTLNTEAFF.

This clone was observed a handful of times. The gene calls are TRBV5-1 and TRBJ1-1, with 8 positions matching TRBD1. Trimming cost V 4 bases and J 7 bases; bases outside gene matches: 6. CDR1 is SGHRS and CDR2 is YFSETQ in the germline V gene. The CDR3 runs to 13 residues. The CDR3 loop reads CASSGRGQDEAFF. The CDR3 DNA reads TGCGCCAGCAGCGGCAGGGGGCAGGATGAAGCTTTCTTT.

The CDR3 DNA reads TGTGCCAGTAGTATAGTGCCAACTAACACTGAAGCTTTCTTT. Protein: CASSIVPTNTEAFF. The chain joins TRBV19 to TRBJ1-1; D not resolved. Germline CDR1 LNHDA, CDR2 SQIVND (reference sequence). The CDR3 is made up of 14 amino acids. V lost 1 base to trimming and J lost 2 bases, with 8 bases between them. The variable domain in full, completed from reference TRBV19 and TRBJ1-1, reads DGGITQSPKYLFRKEGQNVTLSCEQNLNHDAMYWYRQDPGQGLRLIYYSQIVNDFQKGDIAEGYSVSREKKESFPLTVTSAQKNPTAFYLCASSIVPTNTEAFFGQGTRLTVV.

V gene TRBV19 combines with J gene TRBJ2-1; 12 bases are a match to TRBD2. The length of the CDR3 is 18 residues. V was pared by 7 bases and J by 3 bases, with 13 bases of the junction left unmatched. Germline V gives CDR1 LNHDA, CDR2 SQIVND (reference sequence). CDR3 in amino acids: CASTPTSGSPLSYNEQFF. The CDR3 coding sequence is TGTGCCAGTACTCCGACTAGCGGGAGCCCGTTAAGCTACAATGAGCAGTTCTTC.

The V and J genes are TRBV6-1 and TRBJ2-5; possibly TRBD1 for D (5 bases). With 2 bases removed from V and 2 bases from J, the gap between germline ends came to 15 bases. The germline V gene has CDR1 MNHNS and CDR2 SASEGT. The CDR3 runs 16 residues. The DNA of the CDR3 is TGTGCCAGCAGTGAATATCAATACGACAGTCAAGAGACCCAGTACTTC. Translation gives CASSEYQYDSQETQYF.

The genes are TRBV2 and TRBJ2-1, with 12 bases aligning to TRBD2. The V and J ends lost 6 bases and 3 bases, in that order; junction bases with no gene match: 3. The CDR3 extends over 15 amino acids. The V gene's germline CDR1 is SNHLY and CDR2 FYNNEI. CDR3 sequence (DNA): TGTGCCAGCAGCCTAGCGGGAGGGTACTACAATGAGCAGTTCTTC. It yields the protein CASSLAGGYYNEQFF. Drawing the rest from reference TRBV2 and TRBJ2-1, the complete variable domain is EPEVTQTPSHQVTQMGQEVILRCVPISNHLYFYWYRQILGQKVEFLVSFYNNEISEKSEIFDDQFSVERPDGSNFTLKIRSTKLEDSAMYFCASSLAGGYYNEQFFGPGTRLTVL.

This clone showed up just a few times. The chain combines TRBV25-1 with TRBJ1-3; D unresolved. Deletions cut 8 bases from V and 4 bases from J, with 6 bases between. This CDR3 comprises 11 residues. Germline CDR1 MGHDK, CDR2 SYGVNS. The CDR3 here is CASVRGNTIYF. CDR3 DNA sequence: TGTGCCAGCGTACGGGGAAACACCATATATTTT.

This chain's CDR3 is CASSLIDDSFYGYTF. As DNA, the CDR3 is TGTGCCAGCAGCTTGATTGACGACAGTTTCTATGGCTACACCTTC. The J gene is TRBJ1-2, the V gene TRBV7-9, with TRBD1 as a possible D gene (5 bases). The CDR3 length is 15 residues. Per germline, CDR1 SEHNR and CDR2 FQNEAQ (reference sequence). Trimming took 3 bases from V and 4 from J, leaving 15 bases between them.

The V gene is TRBV19, the J gene TRBJ2-1; TRBD2 matches at 13 bases. Losses at the gene ends were 4 bases for V and 7 bases for J; bases not matched to a gene: 4. The CDR3 totals 15 residues. Germline CDR1 LNHDA, CDR2 SQIVND (reference sequence). The CDR3 DNA is TGTGCCAGTAGTACCGGACTAGCGGGAGTTAATGAGCAGTTCTTC. Protein: CASSTGLAGVNEQFF.

This clone was counted between two and nine times. The chain joins TRBV30 to TRBJ2-7; 10 nucleotides match TRBD1. Looked up from germline, CDR1 is GTSNPN and CDR2 is SVGIG (reference sequence). The CDR3 is made up of 13 amino acids. V lost 5 bases, J lost 7 bases, and 8 bases stayed unmatched. Written as DNA, the CDR3 is TGTGCCTGGGGTCCGGGACAGGGGAAAGAGCAGTACTTC. It translates to CAWGPGQGKEQYF. Complete variable domain (other parts from reference TRBV30 and TRBJ2-7): SQTIHQWPATLVQPVGSPLSLECTVEGTSNPNLYWYRQAAGRGLQLLFYSVGIGQISSEVPQNLSASRPQDRQFILSSKKLLLSDSGFYLCAWGPGQGKEQYFGPGTRLTVT.

The CDR3 reads CASSVAPSGGGQFF. The CDR3 DNA is TGTGCCAGCAGCGTAGCTCCTAGCGGAGGGGGACAGTTCTTC. The gene calls are TRBV9 and TRBJ2-1; TRBD2 might be the D (7 bases). The CDR3 totals 14 residues. V lost 0 bases and J 13 bases, leaving 17 bases between the germline ends. Germline lookup yields CDR1 SGDLS and CDR2 YYNGEE.

The chain uses TRBV30 and TRBJ1-5, with D maybe TRBD1 (5 bases). With 0 bases removed from V and 4 bases from J, the gap between germline ends came to 10 bases. CDR1 is GTSNPN, CDR2 SVGIG, per germline (reference sequence). This CDR3 region has 14 residues. In DNA form, the CDR3 reads TGTGCCTGGAGTGTAGGGGCCAGAAATCAGCCCCAGCATTTT. Its protein product is CAWSVGARNQPQHF.

This sequence joins TRBV5-8 and TRBJ2-7; a possible D gene is TRBD1 (5 bases). Germline V CDR1 and CDR2: SGHTS, YDEGEE. With 0 bases removed from V and 0 bases from J, the gap between germline ends came to 13 bases. This CDR3 is built from 16 residues. The CDR3 is CASSLDYGQTSYEQYF. The DNA for the CDR3 is TGTGCCAGCAGCTTGGATTACGGACAAACCTCCTACGAGCAGTACTTC.

The rearrangement uses TRBV29-1 and TRBJ2-4; D is unclear. V was trimmed by 6 bases and J by 6 bases, leaving 6 bases between them. The CDR3 consists of 10 residues. Germline values: CDR1 SQVTM, CDR2 ANQGSEA. The CDR3 region is CSVLSNIQYF. In DNA form, the CDR3 reads TGCAGCGTGCTATCAAACATTCAGTACTTC.

The V and J genes are TRBV9 and TRBJ2-1; 9 bases are a match to TRBD2. The germline gives CDR1 SGDLS, CDR2 YYNGEE. This CDR3 is 15 amino acids long. V was pared by 5 bases and J by 3 bases, with 6 bases of the junction left unmatched. CDR3 DNA sequence: TGTGCCAGCAGTTTAGCGGGGGCAATCTACAATGAGCAGTTCTTC. This encodes CASSLAGAIYNEQFF.

J is TRBJ2-1 and V is TRBV6-5; tentative D call: TRBD2 (6 bases). Deletions cut 4 bases from V and 7 bases from J, with 17 bases between. Germline-derived CDR1 and CDR2 are MNHEY and SVGAGI. The CDR3 runs to 15 residues. The CDR3 nucleotides are TGTGCCAGCAGTTCTGTGAGCCGGGCGGGGAATGAGCAGTTCTTC. Translation: CASSSVSRAGNEQFF.

This chain uses TRBV27 with TRBJ1-1, with TRBD1 matching over 11 bases. Germline CDR1 MNHEY, CDR2 SMNVEV (reference sequence). The CDR3 loop spans 15 amino acids. The V gene end was trimmed by 5 bases and the J gene end by 4 bases; junction bases not matched to a gene: 6. CDR3 in DNA: TGTGCCAGCAGTCCGCGGACAGGGGGCCGCACTGAAGCTTTCTTT. Its protein is CASSPRTGGRTEAFF.

V usage is TRBV30 and J usage is TRBJ1-5; 7 bases line up with TRBD1. J lost 3 bases, V lost 1 base, and 9 bases had no gene match. CDR3 size: 16 residues. CDR1 is GTSNPN and CDR2 is SVGIG in the germline V gene (reference sequence). The CDR3 DNA follows: TGTGCCTGGAGTGGCCAGGCGGACAGGCTCAATCAGCCCCAGCATTTT. It translates to CAWSGQADRLNQPQHF.

The chain uses TRBV14 and TRBJ1-1, with a possible D match to TRBD1 (6 bases). The germline V gene encodes CDR1 SGHDN and CDR2 FVKESK. The ends were cut back, 3 bases at V and 2 bases at J, with 13 bases in the middle. CDR3 length: 15 residues. The DNA of the CDR3 is TGTGCCAGCAGCCACCTGACAGGAGGTAACACTGAAGCTTTCTTT. This sequence encodes CASSHLTGGNTEAFF.

J is TRBJ2-1 and V is TRBV29-1; TRBD2 aligns across 16 bases. CDR3 size: 17 residues. After removal of 4 bases from V and 7 bases from J, the junction contained 10 bases not matched to a gene. CDR1 is SQVTM, CDR2 ANQGSEA, per germline. The CDR3 bases are TGCAGCGTTGCGGGACTAGCGGGAGGGCGGTTAGGTAATGAGCAGTTCTTC. Amino acid sequence: CSVAGLAGGRLGNEQFF.

This clone has just a few counts. The V call is TRBV19, the J call TRBJ2-7, with a possible D match to TRBD1 (6 bases). This CDR3 has 14 amino acids. V gave up 3 bases and J gave up 1 base, with 10 bases separating them. Germline assignment: CDR1 LNHDA and CDR2 SQIVND (reference sequence). CDR3 DNA sequence: TGTGCCAGTAGTATGAGGCAGGGGTCCTACGAGCAGTACTTC. Translated, it gives CASSMRQGSYEQYF.

The chain couples TRBV6-5 to TRBJ2-1; 8 positions match TRBD1. The CDR3 loop spans 15 amino acids. Germline V gives CDR1 MNHEY, CDR2 SVGAGI. V lost 6 bases and J lost 5; bases outside the gene matches: 9. In DNA form, the CDR3 reads TGTGCCAGCAGCCGGACAGGGTATCCTCACAATGAGCAGTTCTTC. Amino acids: CASSRTGYPHNEQFF.